Following are 30 T cell receptor beta chains from one sample sequenced in a study of sequential checkpoint blockade in melanoma. Treatment noted: randomized to nivolumab then ipilimumab (arm A) or the reverse (arm B). The table came from immunoSEQ multiplex PCR; TCRdb's copy has only in-frame clones and leaves some out. This table holds around 34,000 clones, approximately 82% found once. The sample in question was CD8+ T cells sorted from blood (inferred from file names), obtained from a patient given nivolumab and ipilimumab in sequence. The origin of the receptors is a human donor with melanoma.

The chain couples TRBV28 to TRBJ2-2; D possibly corresponds to TRBD1 (5 bases). This CDR3 comprises 16 residues. V was clipped by 7 bases and J by 4 bases, with 19 bases between them. Germline V lookup: CDR1 MDHEN, CDR2 SYDVKM. The CDR3 coding sequence is TGTGCCAGCAACCTCATGGCGGAAGGGGCCACCGGGGAGCTGTTTTTT. Translating it yields CASNLMAEGATGELFF.

J is TRBJ2-7 and V is TRBV2; D remains unclear. Per the germline V gene, CDR1 is SNHLY and CDR2 is FYNNEI. This CDR3 contains 11 residues. The ends were cut back, 4 bases at V and 1 base at J, with 2 bases in the middle. CDR3 nucleotide sequence: TGTGCCAGCAGTGCGTCCTACGAGCAGTACTTC. This translates into CASSASYEQYF.

The CDR3 loop is CASSSAGYANYGYTF. The CDR3, as DNA: TGTGCCAGCAGTTCGGCAGGGTATGCTAACTATGGCTACACCTTC. The chain combines TRBV27 with TRBJ1-2, with D possibly TRBD1 on 5 matching bases. CDR1 is MNHEY and CDR2 is SMNVEV in the germline V gene (reference sequence). V dropped 4 bases and J dropped 0 bases, with 12 bases sitting between them. The CDR3 totals 15 residues.

The chain combines TRBV7-3 with TRBJ1-1; weak D call: TRBD1 (5 bases). This CDR3 region has 15 residues. Germline lookup yields CDR1 SGHTA and CDR2 FQGTGA. Between the trimmed V and J ends, which lost 1 base and 0 bases, there was a span of 9 bases. The CDR3 region has the DNA TGTGCCAGCAGCTTAATCAGGGCGCTGAACACTGAAGCTTTCTTT. Protein product: CASSLIRALNTEAFF.

The V call is TRBV30, the J call TRBJ1-1, with a weak D call TRBD1 (6 bases). Germline V gene data show CDR1 as GTSNPN and CDR2 as SVGIG (reference sequence). The CDR3 runs 16 residues. Trimming left V 3 bases short and J 0 bases short, with 17 bases between. The chain's CDR3 is CAWRSPGQQLNTEAFF. In DNA form, the CDR3 reads TGTGCCTGGAGGTCCCCAGGACAGCAATTGAACACTGAAGCTTTCTTT.

This clone was picked up one time. V is TRBV6-5 and J is TRBJ2-1; D is unresolved. CDR1 MNHEY and CDR2 SVGAGI come from the germline V gene. The CDR3 consists of 14 residues. With 2 bases removed from V and 0 bases from J, the gap between germline ends came to 5 bases. CDR3 loop: CASSYRSSYNEQFF. For the CDR3, the DNA is TGTGCCAGCAGTTACAGGAGCTCCTACAATGAGCAGTTCTTC.

This clone was recorded once. This chain joins TRBV9 and TRBJ2-7; perhaps TRBD1 as D (5 bases). In germline, CDR1 is SGDLS, CDR2 YYNGEE. The CDR3 covers 16 residues. The ends were cut back, 0 bases at V and 0 bases at J, with 13 bases in the middle. The CDR3, as DNA: TGTGCCAGCAGCGTAGCCCGACAGTCCACCTCCTACGAGCAGTACTTC. This encodes CASSVARQSTSYEQYF.

The chain employs TRBV7-3 and TRBJ1-6, with 8 bases matching TRBD1. The CDR3 runs to 13 residues. CDR1 and CDR2 from the germline V gene are SGHTA and FQGTGA. The junction had 2 bases not matched to a gene; V was cut back by 5 bases and J by 8 bases. The CDR3: CASSGTGDSPLHF. Written as DNA, the CDR3 is TGTGCCAGCAGCGGGACAGGAGATTCACCCCTCCACTTT.

The chain carries TRBV27 and TRBJ1-5, with D perhaps TRBD1 (6 bases). CDR1 MNHEY and CDR2 SMNVEV come from the germline V gene (reference sequence). Trimming removed 5 bases at V and 4 bases at J, with 12 bases between. This CDR3 contains 14 residues. CDR3 region: CASSLDRLNQPQHF. The CDR3 DNA is TGTGCCAGCAGTCTGGACAGATTAAATCAGCCCCAGCATTTT.

This clone was counted only a few times. This chain links TRBV29-1 with TRBJ2-5, with TRBD1 identical over 7 bases. The trim removed 4 bases at V and 2 bases at J, leaving 10 bases unmatched. Germline-derived CDR1 and CDR2 are SQVTM and ANQGSEA. This CDR3 contains 15 residues. In DNA form, the CDR3 reads TGCAGCGTTGGAGGGGGCCCAGACAGTCAAGAGACCCAGTACTTC. Its translation: CSVGGGPDSQETQYF.

The V gene is TRBV27, the J gene TRBJ1-1, with TRBD1 as a possible D gene (6 bases). Deletions cut 4 bases from V and 4 bases from J, with 16 bases between. Germline lookup yields CDR1 MNHEY and CDR2 SMNVEV (reference sequence). The length of the CDR3 is 15 residues. CDR3 DNA sequence: TGTGCCAGCAGTTGGGTATGGGGAGGGGGCACTGAAGCTTTCTTT. It encodes CASSWVWGGGTEAFF.

This clone was found a few times. This likely reflects a read error, since a far larger clone is one base away. This chain uses TRBV7-9 with TRBJ2-7; 11 positions match TRBD2. Germline assignment: CDR1 SEHNR and CDR2 FQNEAQ (reference sequence). This CDR3 is built from 16 residues. Unmatched junction bases numbered 9, after V lost 3 bases and J lost 5 bases. The CDR3 loop is CASSLATSGRIHEQYF. CDR3 nucleotides: TGTGCCAGCAGCTTGGCCACTAGCGGGAGAATACACGAGCAGTACTTC.

This sequence joins TRBV13 and TRBJ1-4; 10 bases fit TRBD1. Trimming cost V 5 bases and J 10 bases; bases outside gene matches: 16. The CDR3 spans 17 residues. The germline gives CDR1 PRHDT, CDR2 FYEKMQ (reference sequence). The CDR3 nucleotides read TGTGCCAGCAGCCGAGGGGACAGGGGCCCTGCGGGAGGAAAACTGTTTTTT. Amino acids: CASSRGDRGPAGGKLFF.

This clone was seen just once. The rearrangement joins TRBV28 to TRBJ2-1; a weak D match, TRBD1 (6 bases). The length of the CDR3 is 16 residues. Germline V lookup: CDR1 MDHEN, CDR2 SYDVKM. The V and J ends lost 7 bases and 7 bases respectively, with 23 bases between them. The DNA of the CDR3 is TGTGCCAGCACACAGGGACATTTTCTTCCTCGAAATGAGCAGTTCTTC. Translating it yields CASTQGHFLPRNEQFF.

V and J are TRBV18 and TRBJ1-2; tentatively, D is TRBD1 (6 bases). V gave up 2 bases and J gave up 4 bases, with 20 bases separating them. The CDR3 loop spans 17 amino acids. Germline values: CDR1 KGHSH, CDR2 LQKENI. Here the CDR3 DNA reads TGTGCCAGCTCACCAAACCGGGGACAACAGGGCGGCTATGGCTACACCTTC. Translating it yields CASSPNRGQQGGYGYTF.

The gene calls are TRBV7-9 and TRBJ2-2; the match to TRBD1 covers 7 bases. Germline CDR1 reads SEHNR; CDR2 reads FQNEAQ (reference sequence). The CDR3 consists of 17 residues. J lost 0 bases, V lost 3 bases, and 7 bases had no gene match. DNA of the CDR3: TGTGCCAGCAGCTTCCTGGTCGGGACAGCGAACACCGGGGAGCTGTTTTTT. It is translated as CASSFLVGTANTGELFF. The full variable domain, with the rest looked up from reference TRBV7-9 and TRBJ2-2, is DTGVSQNPRHKITKRGQNVTFRCDPISEHNRLYWYRQTLGQGPEFLTYFQNEAQLEKSRLLSDRFSAERPKGSFSTLEIQRTEQGDSAMYLCASSFLVGTANTGELFFGEGSRLTVL.

The chain combines TRBV9 with TRBJ2-1; the D is unclear. In germline, CDR1 is SGDLS, CDR2 YYNGEE. The V gene lost 2 bases and the J gene lost 7 bases, with 7 bases spanning the gap. The CDR3 consists of 12 residues. The CDR3 DNA reads TGTGCCAGCAGCGTTGTGTATAATGAGCAGTTCTTC. Its translation: CASSVVYNEQFF.

The rearrangement links TRBV21-1 to TRBJ2-3; the D call TRBD1 from the table was never checked on the DNA. TRBV21-1 counts as a pseudogene. The CDR3 runs to 14 residues. The CDR3 region has the DNA TGTGCCAGCATAAACAGGGGAAGAGAGGATACGCAGTATTTT. Its translation: CASINRGREDTQYF.

This clone was detected a few times. This sequence joins TRBV28 and TRBJ1-2; 10 positions agree with TRBD1. The V gene end was trimmed by 3 bases and the J gene end by 2 bases; junction bases not matched to a gene: 6. Germline V gene data show CDR1 as MDHEN and CDR2 as SYDVKM. This CDR3 is 16 amino acids long. The CDR3 region has the DNA TGTGCCAGCAGTTTTCTCCCGGACAGGGGGAACTATGGCTACACCTTC. This sequence encodes CASSFLPDRGNYGYTF.

V usage is TRBV5-1 and J usage is TRBJ2-1; D not resolved. V dropped 1 base and J dropped 6 bases, with 5 bases sitting between them. The length of the CDR3 is 12 residues. CDR1 and CDR2 (germline): SGHRS, YFSETQ. DNA of the CDR3: TGCGCCAGCAGCTTGATCGGCAATGAGCAGTTCTTC. This codes for CASSLIGNEQFF.

The chain joins TRBV7-8 to TRBJ2-5, with a weak D call TRBD2 (5 bases). With the DNA end fitting TRBJ2-7 better, the J assignment may be wrong. Per the germline V gene, CDR1 is SGHVS and CDR2 is FQNEAQ. The CDR3 sequence is 13 residues long. CDR3 DNA sequence: TGTGCCAGCAGCTTAGGTTCGGGGTACGAGCAGTACTTC. This sequence encodes CASSLGSGYEQYF.

This clone showed up just once. This rearrangement joins TRBV5-6 to TRBJ2-7, with D unresolved. Germline CDR1 SGHDT, CDR2 YYEEEE. Trimming removed 3 bases from V and 1 base from J, with 2 bases in between. The CDR3 covers 11 residues. As DNA, the CDR3 is TGTGCCAGCAGCTCTTCCTACGAGCAGTACTTC. This gives the protein CASSSSYEQYF.

This rearrangement joins TRBV27 to TRBJ2-3; TRBD2 aligns across 9 bases. The CDR3 loop spans 16 amino acids. Per the germline V gene, CDR1 is MNHEY and CDR2 is SMNVEV (reference sequence). V lost 5 bases and J lost 1; bases outside the gene matches: 7. Here the CDR3 DNA reads TGTGCCAGCAGTATGGGACTAGCACTACGCACAGATACGCAGTATTTT. Amino acids: CASSMGLALRTDTQYF.

The V call is TRBV28, the J call TRBJ2-3; 12 positions match TRBD2. V dropped 6 bases and J dropped 3; count of bases not matched to a gene: 4. Germline CDR1 is MDHEN and CDR2 is SYDVKM. The length of the CDR3 is 15 residues. The CDR3 is CASRPLAGGTDTQYF. For the CDR3, the DNA is TGTGCCAGCAGGCCACTAGCGGGGGGTACAGATACGCAGTATTTT.

The rearrangement uses TRBV30 and TRBJ1-2, with no clear D. Germline lookup yields CDR1 GTSNPN and CDR2 SVGIG (reference sequence). The CDR3 loop spans 13 amino acids. Trimming removed 7 bases at V and 4 bases at J, with 16 bases between. CDR3 bases: TGTGCCTCACACGCGGCTAGTCCCTATGGCTACACCTTC. Amino acids: CASHAASPYGYTF.

The V gene is TRBV7-8, the J gene TRBJ2-1; 14 bases are a match to TRBD2. This CDR3 is built from 18 residues. Per germline, CDR1 SGHVS and CDR2 FQNEAQ. The J segment lost 4 bases and the V segment lost 5 bases, leaving 10 bases of the junction unmatched. In DNA, the CDR3 is TGTGCCAGCAGCCTAGGACTAGCGGGAGGCCTTCTTTACAATGAGCAGTTCTTC. Protein product: CASSLGLAGGLLYNEQFF.

The chain's CDR3 is CASSPQGYSNQPQHF. CDR3 in DNA: TGTGCCAGCAGCCCACAGGGTTATAGCAATCAGCCCCAGCATTTT. The V and J genes are TRBV5-8 and TRBJ1-5, with a tentative D call TRBD1 (6 bases). The CDR3 loop spans 15 amino acids. V lost 4 bases and J 0 bases, leaving 11 bases between the germline ends. CDR1 and CDR2 from the germline V gene are SGHTS and YDEGEE.

The rearrangement links TRBV19 to TRBJ1-2, with 10 bases lining up with TRBD1. V was pared by 5 bases and J by 4 bases, with 7 bases of the junction left unmatched. The germline gives CDR1 LNHDA, CDR2 SQIVND (reference sequence). The CDR3 is 15 residues long. The CDR3 coding sequence is TGTGCCAGTAGTGGGACAGGGGCTAGGGGCTATGGCTACACCTTC. It translates to CASSGTGARGYGYTF.

The chain is built from TRBV5-6 and TRBJ1-2; perhaps TRBD1 as D (6 bases). V shed 2 bases and J shed 10 bases, with 18 bases lying between them. The V gene's germline CDR1 is SGHDT and CDR2 YYEEEE. This CDR3 spans 14 amino acids. This CDR3 reads CASSFSLKGGVYTF. In DNA, the CDR3 is TGTGCCAGCAGCTTTAGTTTAAAAGGGGGTGTCTACACCTTC.

Here the CDR3 DNA reads TGTGCCAGCAGTCTCACTAGCGGGGGTTTTGAGCAGTACTTC. Encoded protein: CASSLTSGGFEQYF. The chain has TRBV27 and TRBJ2-7, with 11 positions matching TRBD2. This CDR3 has 14 amino acids. The V and J ends lost 5 bases and 7 bases, in that order; junction bases with no gene match: 7. Per the germline V gene, CDR1 is MNHEY and CDR2 is SMNVEV (reference sequence).